A selection of T cell receptor beta chains follows, all from one sample in a study of stem cell transplantation in POMP-related autoinflammatory disease. The protocol was immunoSEQ multiplex PCR, while the TCRdb copy is restricted to in-frame clones and leaves out a portion. The sample lists 25,000 to 30,000 clones, around four fifths occurring once. The starting material was CD4+ T cells from PBMCs, obtained before stem cell transplantation. These receptors all come from a human donor with POMP-related autoinflammation and immune dysregulation (PRAID). CDR3s include the opening cysteine and the closing phenylalanine or tryptophan. D genes are given only for firm matches. Not all rows give a size; the values are once, few, many and, for expanded clones, a class.

-	TRBV29-1	TRBJ2-3	-	TGCAGCGTTCCACGCGGGGCGAACACAGATACGCAGTATTTT	CSVPRGANTDTQYF
-	TRBV5-1	TRBJ1-2	few	TGCGCCAGCAGCTCGGGGGCGGGGGAAGGCTACACCTTC	CASSSGAGEGYTF
TRBD2	TRBV5-1	TRBJ2-5	few	TGCGCCAGCAGCTTGGTGCCTAGCGGGGAAGAGACCCAGTACTTC	CASSLVPSGEETQYF
-	TRBV7-8	TRBJ1-1	-	TGTGCCAGCAGCCAAGACACGGTGACTTTCTTT	CASSQDTVTFF
TRBD1	TRBV29-1	TRBJ1-2	-	TGCAGCGTTGAGGCGCAGGGGGCGCAGGTGGACTATGGCTACACCTTC	CSVEAQGAQVDYGYTF
TRBD1	TRBV19	TRBJ1-5	few	TGTGCCAGTAGTAGGACAGGGGGCAATCAGCCCCAGCATTTT	CASSRTGGNQPQHF
-	TRBV30	TRBJ2-2	-	TGTGCCTGGAGGAAGGGAAACACCGGGGAGCTGTTTTTT	CAWRKGNTGELFF
TRBD2	TRBV7-2	TRBJ2-7	-	TGTGCCAGCAGGGTAGCGGGAGGTTACCCGGGCTACGAGCAGTACTTC	CASRVAGGYPGYEQYF
TRBD2	TRBV25-1	TRBJ2-7	-	TGTGCCAGCAGTCTCTGGGGCGGGAGGGCCTACGAGCAGTACTTC	CASSLWGGRAYEQYF
TRBD2	TRBV5-1	TRBJ2-5	-	TGCGCCAGCAGCTGGGTTAGCGGGAGAGACCAAGAGACCCAGTACTTC	CASSWVSGRDQETQYF
TRBD2	TRBV15	TRBJ2-7	-	TGTGCCACCAGTCGGGCCCTAATCGAAAGGATACTTATAAGCGGGACTTTCTACGAGCAGTACTTC	CATSRALIERILISGTFYEQYF
-	TRBV7-3	TRBJ1-1	-	TGTGCCAGCAGCGGAGGGGTTCTAGCTGAAGCTTTCTTT	CASSGGVLAEAFF
-	TRBV30	TRBJ2-3	-	TGTGCCTGGAGTGAGGGCACAGATACGCAGTATTTT	CAWSEGTDTQYF
-	TRBV30	TRBJ2-7	-	TGTGCCTGGAGTGGTTACTCTGGCGAGCAGTACTTC	CAWSGYSGEQYF
TRBD1	TRBV7-8	TRBJ1-1	-	TGTGCCAGCAGCCGGGGACAGGGATTGACTGAAGCTTTCTTT	CASSRGQGLTEAFF
-	TRBV6-1	TRBJ1-4	-	TGTGCCAGCAGTGATGAGGGGTTTAATGAAAAACTGTTTTTT	CASSDEGFNEKLFF
-	TRBV11-2	TRBJ1-1	-	TGTGCCAGCAGCTTAGATTTCGGTGAAGCTTTCTTT	CASSLDFGEAFF
TRBD1	TRBV10-1	TRBJ1-1	-	TGCGCCTCCAAAGGACAGGGGAACACTGAAGCTTTCTTT	CASKGQGNTEAFF
TRBD1	TRBV2	TRBJ2-5	-	TGTGCCAGCACTCCTCAGGGGGGACAGGAAGAGACCCAGTACTTC	CASTPQGGQEETQYF
-	TRBV19	TRBJ2-3	-	TGTGCCAGTATTGACCGGGCAGATACGCAGTATTTT	CASIDRADTQYF
-	TRBV6-5	TRBJ2-6	-	TGTGCCAGCAGTTACTATAGGGGCTCTGGGGCCAACGTCCTGACTTTC	CASSYYRGSGANVLTF
TRBD2	TRBV6-1	TRBJ2-7	-	TGTGCCAGCAGTGAATTACCTAGCGGGAGTGTACGCGAGCAGTACTTC	CASSELPSGSVREQYF
-	TRBV9	TRBJ2-2	-	TGTGCCAGCAGCACACGGACAGTGGGCACCGGGGAGCTGTTTTTT	CASSTRTVGTGELFF
-	TRBV4-2	TRBJ2-2	few	TGTGCCAGCAGCCCGTCCCACGCGAACACCGGGGAGCTGTTTTTT	CASSPSHANTGELFF
-	TRBV5-1	TRBJ2-5	-	TGCGCCAGCAGCCCAACGTACGGGCAAGAAGAGACCCAGTACTTC	CASSPTYGQEETQYF
TRBD1	TRBV2	TRBJ2-4	-	TGTGCCAGCAGTGAGCAGGGGGTATCGAACATTCAGTACTTC	CASSEQGVSNIQYF
-	TRBV21-1	TRBJ2-5	-	TGTGCCAGCAGCTATTCCTCCCAAGAGACCCAGTACTTC	CASSYSSQETQYF
TRBD2	TRBV6-5	TRBJ2-1	-	TGTGCCAGCAGTCCCAGCGGGGGCCCTTGGGAGCAGTTCTTC	CASSPSGGPWEQFF
-	TRBV10-1	TRBJ1-1	-	TGCGCCAGCAGACAGACCCTGAACACTGAAGCTTTCTTT	CASRQTLNTEAFF
-	TRBV9	TRBJ2-5	-	TGTGCCAGCAGCGTAGGATATGGGGAGACCCAGTACTTC	CASSVGYGETQYF
-	TRBV7-2	TRBJ1-2	few	TGTGCCAGCAGCTTTTGGGTCGCGGCGGATGGCTACACCTTC	CASSFWVAADGYTF
-	TRBV19	TRBJ2-3	once	TGTGCCAGTACCCGACAGGGAGGGACAGATACGCAGTATTTT	CASTRQGGTDTQYF
TRBD2	TRBV18	TRBJ2-2	-	TGTGCCAGCTCACCACCTAGCGGGGCGAACACCGGGGAGCTGTTTTTT	CASSPPSGANTGELFF
-	TRBV7-9	TRBJ2-2	-	TGTGCCAGCAACAAACAGGGCACCGGGGAGCTGTTTTTT	CASNKQGTGELFF
-	TRBV7-3	TRBJ1-1	-	TGTGCCAGCAGCTTAAATCTGGTTGCGGACACTGAAGCTTTCTTT	CASSLNLVADTEAFF
-	TRBV6-5	TRBJ2-1	once	TGTGCCAGCAGTTACCCTCCCGGGAGTGAGCAGTTCTTC	CASSYPPGSEQFF
-	TRBV4-1	TRBJ2-1	-	TGCGCCAGCAGCCAAGAGGACAGATTTTCCTACAATGAGCAGTTCTTC	CASSQEDRFSYNEQFF
TRBD1	TRBV30	TRBJ1-2	-	TGTGCCGGGGGGACAGGGTTGGCCTATGGCTACACCTTC	CAGGTGLAYGYTF
TRBD1	TRBV19	TRBJ2-5	once	TGTGCCAGTAGTATCGAGACAGGGGTCACGGAGACCCAGTACTTC	CASSIETGVTETQYF
-	TRBV21-1	TRBJ1-2	-	TGTGCCAGCAGCAGGGGGGAGTGGGGCTACACCTTC	CASSRGEWGYTF
-	TRBV5-1	TRBJ2-1	-	TGCGCCAGCAGCTTGAATGACTTTGACAATGAGCAGTTCTTC	CASSLNDFDNEQFF
-	TRBV19	TRBJ1-6	-	TGTGCCAGTAGTATGGACGGGACGGGGGGGACCGCTCATTCACCCCTCCACTTT	CASSMDGTGGTAHSPLHF
TRBD2	TRBV5-4	TRBJ2-1	-	TGTGCCAGCAGCTCCCTCATCCGAGCGGGATTCGATGAGCAGTTCTTC	CASSSLIRAGFDEQFF
-	TRBV6-5	TRBJ1-4	-	TGTGCCAGCACCTCTTCCTCAACTAATGAAAAACTGTTTTTT	CASTSSSTNEKLFF
TRBD1	TRBV30	TRBJ2-7	-	TGTGCCTGGAGCAGGGACAGCTCCTACGAGCAGTACTTC	CAWSRDSSYEQYF
TRBD1	TRBV5-1	TRBJ1-1	-	TGCGCCAGCACGCCCAGGGGGGACACTGAAGCTTTCTTT	CASTPRGDTEAFF
-	TRBV2	TRBJ1-2	-	TGTGCCAGCAACGGAGTCCGGCAGGGTGGCTACACCTTC	CASNGVRQGGYTF
-	TRBV29-1	TRBJ2-1	-	TGCAGCGTTGATTCGGACTGGTTGAGTGAGTCCTACAATGAGCAGTTCTTC	CSVDSDWLSESYNEQFF
TRBD2	TRBV10-2	TRBJ2-1	-	TGCGCCAGCAGATCTAGCGGGATCTCCTACAATGAGCAGTTCTTC	CASRSSGISYNEQFF
-	TRBV15	TRBJ2-7	-	TGTGCCACCAGCAGAGATCTTCACCCGGGGCCCTACGAGCAGTACTTC	CATSRDLHPGPYEQYF
-	TRBV11-2	TRBJ2-3	-	TGTGCCAGCAGCTGGAGGACTAGCACAGATACGCAGTATTTT	CASSWRTSTDTQYF
-	TRBV2	TRBJ2-2	-	TGTGCCAGCAGTGAAGATTGGGGGACCGGGGAGCTGTTTTTT	CASSEDWGTGELFF
-	TRBV6-5	TRBJ1-2	-	TGTGCCAGCAGTTACTCGAGCGGATACTATGGCTACACCTTC	CASSYSSGYYGYTF
TRBD2	TRBV7-3	TRBJ2-1	-	TGTGCCAGCAGCTTCGGCGGGAGCTCCTACAATGAGCAGTTCTTC	CASSFGGSSYNEQFF
TRBD1	TRBV2	TRBJ2-1	-	TGTGCCAGCCGGGACAGCCACTACAATGAGCAGTTCTTC	CASRDSHYNEQFF
TRBD1	TRBV5-6	TRBJ1-2	-	TGTGCCAGCAGCCCCGGGACAGAAGGTTATGGCTACACCTTC	CASSPGTEGYGYTF
-	TRBV28	TRBJ2-3	-	TGTGCCAGCAGTTCCCCTCTGCATGCGTCCCGTACGGGGTACAGCGGCACAGATACGCAGTATTTT	CASSSPLHASRTGYSGTDTQYF
TRBD1	TRBV7-2	TRBJ1-1	few	TGTGCCAGCAGCTCCTGGACAGGGACTGAAGCTTTCTTT	CASSSWTGTEAFF
TRBD2	TRBV7-6	TRBJ2-5	once	TGTGCCAGCAGCTTAGCGCGGGGGGAGACCCAGTACTTC	CASSLARGETQYF
-	TRBV6-1	TRBJ2-7	-	TGTGCCAGCAGTGAGCCGGGACGAAATAATCCCTACGAGCAGTACTTC	CASSEPGRNNPYEQYF